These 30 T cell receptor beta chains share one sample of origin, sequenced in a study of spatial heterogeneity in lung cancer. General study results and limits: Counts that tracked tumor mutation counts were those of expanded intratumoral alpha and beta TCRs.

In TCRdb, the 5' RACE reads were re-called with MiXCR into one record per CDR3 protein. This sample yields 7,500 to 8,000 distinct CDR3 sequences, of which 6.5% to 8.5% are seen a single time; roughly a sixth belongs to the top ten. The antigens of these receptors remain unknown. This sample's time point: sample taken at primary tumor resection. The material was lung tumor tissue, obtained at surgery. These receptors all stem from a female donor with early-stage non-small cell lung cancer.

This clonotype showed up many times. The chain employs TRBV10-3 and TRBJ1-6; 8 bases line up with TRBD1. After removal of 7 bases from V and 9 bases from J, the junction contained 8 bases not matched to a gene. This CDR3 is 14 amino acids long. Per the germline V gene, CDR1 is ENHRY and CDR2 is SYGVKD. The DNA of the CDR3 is TGTGCCATCACGAAGGACAGGGATGTTTCACCCCTCCACTTT. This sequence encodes CAITKDRDVSPLHF.

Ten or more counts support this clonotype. In DNA, the CDR3 is TGTGCCAGCACAGCCCTGGTAGCGGGGTCCACCTACAATGAGCAGTTCTTC. It encodes CASTALVAGSTYNEQFF. This sequence joins TRBV5-6 and TRBJ2-1; 8 bases line up with TRBD2. The CDR3 runs 17 residues. From germline, CDR1 is SGHDT and CDR2 YYEEEE. The J segment lost 2 bases and the V segment lost 6 bases, leaving 13 bases of the junction unmatched.

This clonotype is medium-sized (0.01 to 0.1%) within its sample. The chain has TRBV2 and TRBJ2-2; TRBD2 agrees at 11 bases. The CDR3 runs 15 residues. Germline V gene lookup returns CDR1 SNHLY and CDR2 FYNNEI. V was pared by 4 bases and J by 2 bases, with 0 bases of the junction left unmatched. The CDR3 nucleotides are TGTGCCAGCAGTGGACTAGCGGGAAACACCGGGGAGCTGTTTTTT. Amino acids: CASSGLAGNTGELFF.

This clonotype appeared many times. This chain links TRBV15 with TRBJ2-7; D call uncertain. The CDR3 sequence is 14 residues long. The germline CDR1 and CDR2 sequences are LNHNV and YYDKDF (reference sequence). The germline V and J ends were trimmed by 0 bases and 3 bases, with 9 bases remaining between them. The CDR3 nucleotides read TGTGCCACCAGCAGAGATCGGGCAGACTACGAGCAGTACTTC. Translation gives CATSRDRADYEQYF.

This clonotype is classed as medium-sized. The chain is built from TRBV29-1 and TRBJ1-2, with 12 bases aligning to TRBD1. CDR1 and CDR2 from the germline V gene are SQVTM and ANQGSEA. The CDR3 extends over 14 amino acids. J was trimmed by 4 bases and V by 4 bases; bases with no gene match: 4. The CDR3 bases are TGCAGCGTTGTCGGGACAGGGGGCACCTATGGCTACACCTTC. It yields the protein CSVVGTGGTYGYTF.

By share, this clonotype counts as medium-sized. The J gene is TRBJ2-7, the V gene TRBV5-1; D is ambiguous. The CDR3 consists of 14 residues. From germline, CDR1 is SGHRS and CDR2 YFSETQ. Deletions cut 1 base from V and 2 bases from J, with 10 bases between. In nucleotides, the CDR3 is TGCGCCAGCAGCTTGAACGGCCAAACCTACGAGCAGTACTTC. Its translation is CASSLNGQTYEQYF.

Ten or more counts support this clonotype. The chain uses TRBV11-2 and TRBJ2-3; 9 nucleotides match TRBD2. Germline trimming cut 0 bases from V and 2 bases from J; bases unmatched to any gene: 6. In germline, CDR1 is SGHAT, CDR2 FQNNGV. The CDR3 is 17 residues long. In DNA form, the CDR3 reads TGTGCCAGCAGCTTAGATAGAAGCGGGAGGCCCACAGATACGCAGTATTTT. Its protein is CASSLDRSGRPTDTQYF.

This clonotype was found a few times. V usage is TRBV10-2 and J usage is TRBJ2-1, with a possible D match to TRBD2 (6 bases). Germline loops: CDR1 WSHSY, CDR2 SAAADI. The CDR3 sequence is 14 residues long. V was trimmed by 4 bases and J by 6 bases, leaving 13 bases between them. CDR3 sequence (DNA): TGCGCCAGCAGTGCCAGCGAGGAGGGCAATGAGCAGTTCTTC. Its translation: CASSASEEGNEQFF.

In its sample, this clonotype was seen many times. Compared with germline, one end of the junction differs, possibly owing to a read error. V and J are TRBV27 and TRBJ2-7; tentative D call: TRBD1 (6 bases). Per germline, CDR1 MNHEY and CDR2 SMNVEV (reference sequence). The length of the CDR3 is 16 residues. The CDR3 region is CTSSSPPQGDGYEQYF. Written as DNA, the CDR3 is TGCACCAGCAGTTCCCCCCCACAGGGAGATGGCTACGAGCAGTACTTC.

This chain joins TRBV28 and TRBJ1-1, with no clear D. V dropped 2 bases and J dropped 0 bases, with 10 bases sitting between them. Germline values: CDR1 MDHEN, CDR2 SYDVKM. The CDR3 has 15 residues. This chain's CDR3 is CASSLLLGLNTEAFF. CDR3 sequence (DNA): TGTGCCAGCAGTTTACTGTTGGGATTGAACACTGAAGCTTTCTTT.

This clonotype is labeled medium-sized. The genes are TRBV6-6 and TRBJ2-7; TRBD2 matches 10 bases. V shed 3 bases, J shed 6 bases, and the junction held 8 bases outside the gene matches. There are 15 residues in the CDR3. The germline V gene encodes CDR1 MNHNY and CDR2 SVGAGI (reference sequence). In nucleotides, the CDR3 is TGTGCCAGCAGTTATCTGTCTAGCGGGAGTGGCGAGCAGTACTTC. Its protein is CASSYLSSGSGEQYF.

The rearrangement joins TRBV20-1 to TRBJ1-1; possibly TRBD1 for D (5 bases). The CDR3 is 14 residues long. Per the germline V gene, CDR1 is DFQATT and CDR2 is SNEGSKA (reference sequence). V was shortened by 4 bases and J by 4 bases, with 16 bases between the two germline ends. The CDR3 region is CSAKRGGLSTEAFF. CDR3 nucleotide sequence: TGCAGTGCTAAGAGGGGAGGGCTGAGCACTGAAGCTTTCTTT.

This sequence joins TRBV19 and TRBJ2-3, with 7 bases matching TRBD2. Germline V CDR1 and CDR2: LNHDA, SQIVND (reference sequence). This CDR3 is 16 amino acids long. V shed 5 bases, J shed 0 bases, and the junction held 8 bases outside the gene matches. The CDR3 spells CASSPRTRTSTDTQYF. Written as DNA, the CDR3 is TGTGCCAGTAGTCCTCGGACTAGAACTAGCACAGATACGCAGTATTTT.

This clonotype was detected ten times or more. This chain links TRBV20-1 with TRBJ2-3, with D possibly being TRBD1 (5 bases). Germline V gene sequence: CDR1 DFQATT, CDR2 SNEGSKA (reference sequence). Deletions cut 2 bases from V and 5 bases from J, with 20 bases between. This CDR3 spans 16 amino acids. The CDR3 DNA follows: TGCAGTGCTAGACCCCCCGAGGTGCGGCAGGGAGATACGCAGTATTTT. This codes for CSARPPEVRQGDTQYF.

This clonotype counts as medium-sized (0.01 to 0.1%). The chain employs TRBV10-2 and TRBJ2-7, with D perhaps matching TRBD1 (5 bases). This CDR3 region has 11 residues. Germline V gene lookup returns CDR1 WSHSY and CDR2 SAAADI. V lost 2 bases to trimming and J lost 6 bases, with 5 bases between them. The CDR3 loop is CASSEGAEQYF. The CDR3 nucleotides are TGCGCCAGCAGTGAGGGGGCCGAGCAGTACTTC.

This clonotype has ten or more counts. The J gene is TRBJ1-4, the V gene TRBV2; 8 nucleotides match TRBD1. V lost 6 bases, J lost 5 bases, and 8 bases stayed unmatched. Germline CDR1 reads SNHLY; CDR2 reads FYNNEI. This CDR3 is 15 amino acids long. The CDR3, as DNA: TGTGCCAGCAGAGCGGACAGGGTCCAAAATGAAAAACTGTTTTTT. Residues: CASRADRVQNEKLFF.

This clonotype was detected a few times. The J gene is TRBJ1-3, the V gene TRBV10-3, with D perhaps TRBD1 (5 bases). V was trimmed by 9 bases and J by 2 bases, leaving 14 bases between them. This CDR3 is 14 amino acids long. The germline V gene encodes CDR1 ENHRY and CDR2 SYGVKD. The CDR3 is CAIRDGRAGNTIYF. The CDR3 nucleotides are TGTGCCATACGGGACGGGAGGGCTGGAAACACCATATATTTT.

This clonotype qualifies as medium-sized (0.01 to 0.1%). The CDR3 reads CASSPTGGSYEQYF. Here the CDR3 DNA reads TGTGCCAGCAGCCCTACAGGGGGCTCCTACGAGCAGTACTTC. V is TRBV7-7 and J is TRBJ2-7, with TRBD1 matching 8 bases. The J segment lost 0 bases and the V segment lost 5 bases, leaving 3 bases of the junction unmatched. The CDR3 is 14 amino acids. The V gene's germline CDR1 is SSHAT and CDR2 FNYEAQ (reference sequence).

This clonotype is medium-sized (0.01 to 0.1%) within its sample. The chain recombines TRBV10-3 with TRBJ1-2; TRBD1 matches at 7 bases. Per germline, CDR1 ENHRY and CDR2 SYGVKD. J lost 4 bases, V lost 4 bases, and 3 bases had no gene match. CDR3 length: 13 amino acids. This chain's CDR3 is CAISASGGYGYTF. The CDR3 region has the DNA TGTGCCATCAGTGCCTCAGGGGGCTATGGCTACACCTTC.

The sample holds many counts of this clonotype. This CDR3 reads CATTGDTGELFF. CDR3 in DNA: TGTGCCACTACAGGGGACACCGGGGAGCTGTTTTTT. This chain joins TRBV28 and TRBJ2-2, with TRBD1 identical over 7 bases. Germline CDR1 and CDR2: MDHEN and SYDVKM. This CDR3 is 12 amino acids long. V dropped 10 bases and J dropped 3; count of bases not matched to a gene: 2.

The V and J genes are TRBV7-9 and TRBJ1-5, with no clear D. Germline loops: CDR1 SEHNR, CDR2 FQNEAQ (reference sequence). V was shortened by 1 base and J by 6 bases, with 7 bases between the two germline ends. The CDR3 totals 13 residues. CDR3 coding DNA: TGTGCCAGCAGCTTAGAGGTCGGTCAGCCCCAGCATTTT. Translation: CASSLEVGQPQHF.

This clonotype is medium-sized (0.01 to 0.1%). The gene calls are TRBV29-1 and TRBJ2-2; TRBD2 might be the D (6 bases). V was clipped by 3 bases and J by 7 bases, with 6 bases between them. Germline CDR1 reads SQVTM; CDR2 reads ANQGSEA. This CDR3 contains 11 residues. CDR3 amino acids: CSVERGGELFF. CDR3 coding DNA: TGCAGCGTTGAGCGGGGCGGGGAGCTGTTTTTT.

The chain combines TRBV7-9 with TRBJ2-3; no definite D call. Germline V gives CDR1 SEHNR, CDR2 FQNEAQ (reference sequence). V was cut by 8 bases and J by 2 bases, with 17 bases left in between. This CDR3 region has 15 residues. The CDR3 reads CASGPRTTSTDTQYF. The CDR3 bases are TGTGCCAGCGGCCCCCGGACGACGTCCACAGATACGCAGTATTTT.

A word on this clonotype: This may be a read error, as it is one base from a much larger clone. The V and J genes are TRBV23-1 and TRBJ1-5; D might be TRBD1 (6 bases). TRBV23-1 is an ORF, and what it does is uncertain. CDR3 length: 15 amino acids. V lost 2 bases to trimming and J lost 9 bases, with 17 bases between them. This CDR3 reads CASSQPTGQARPQHF. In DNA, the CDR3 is TGCGCCAGCAGTCAACCGACAGGCCAAGCCCGGCCCCAGCATTTT.

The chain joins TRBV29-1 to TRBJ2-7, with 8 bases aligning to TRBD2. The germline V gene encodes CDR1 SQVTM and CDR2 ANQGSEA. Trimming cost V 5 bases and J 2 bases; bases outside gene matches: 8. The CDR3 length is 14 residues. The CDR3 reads CSVLDSGTTYEQYF. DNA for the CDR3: TGCAGCGTTCTAGATAGCGGGACAACCTACGAGCAGTACTTC.

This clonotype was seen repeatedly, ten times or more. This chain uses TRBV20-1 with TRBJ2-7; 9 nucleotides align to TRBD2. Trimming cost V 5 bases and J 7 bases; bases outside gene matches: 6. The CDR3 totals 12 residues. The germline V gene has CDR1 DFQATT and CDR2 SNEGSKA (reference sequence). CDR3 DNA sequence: TGCAGTGCTGGCGGGAGGGTGAGAGAGCAGTACTTC. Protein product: CSAGGRVREQYF.

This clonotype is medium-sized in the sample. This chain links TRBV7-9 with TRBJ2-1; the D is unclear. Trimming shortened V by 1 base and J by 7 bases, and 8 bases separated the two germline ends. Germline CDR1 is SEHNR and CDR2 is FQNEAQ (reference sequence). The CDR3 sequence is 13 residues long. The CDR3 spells CASSLVGINEQFF. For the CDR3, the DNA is TGTGCCAGCAGCTTAGTCGGAATTAATGAGCAGTTCTTC.

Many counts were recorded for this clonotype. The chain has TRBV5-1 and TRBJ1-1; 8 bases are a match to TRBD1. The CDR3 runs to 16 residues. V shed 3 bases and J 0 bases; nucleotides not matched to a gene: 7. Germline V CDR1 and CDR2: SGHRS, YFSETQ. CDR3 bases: TGCGCCAGCAGCTGGGGACAGGACCTCATGAACACTGAAGCTTTCTTT. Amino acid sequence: CASSWGQDLMNTEAFF.

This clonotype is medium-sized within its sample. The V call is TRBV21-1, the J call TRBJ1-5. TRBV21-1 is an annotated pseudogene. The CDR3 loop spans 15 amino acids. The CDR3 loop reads CASSTGSESDQPQHF. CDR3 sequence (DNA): TGTGCCAGCAGCACAGGCAGCGAAAGCGATCAGCCCCAGCATTTT.

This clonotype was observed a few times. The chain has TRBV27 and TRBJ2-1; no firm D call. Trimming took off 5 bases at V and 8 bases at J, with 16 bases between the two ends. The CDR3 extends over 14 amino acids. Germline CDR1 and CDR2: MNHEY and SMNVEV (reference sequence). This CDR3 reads CASSLRPRFHEQFF. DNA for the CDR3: TGTGCCAGCAGTCTTAGGCCGAGATTCCATGAGCAGTTCTTC.